These 30 T cell receptor beta chains were all obtained from the same sample, sequenced in a study of memory CD4+ T cells and cytomegalovirus serostatus. TCRdb's table, derived via immunoSEQ multiplex PCR, lists solely in-frame clones and lacks some. The sample includes 56,000 or so clones, around three quarters of them seen just once. Single viable CD3+CD4+CD8-CD45RO+ cells were sorted as the memory CD4+ T cells. The material sequenced was memory CD4+ T cells from blood. These receptors came from an adult in good health and CMV-seronegative. Some clones in this sample may be carry-over from other donors' samples.

CDR3 nucleotides: TGTGCCAGCAGCGAGGGTACTTCCCCCGACACAGATACGCAGTATTTT. This translates into CASSEGTSPDTDTQYF. This chain uses TRBV5-6 with TRBJ2-3; D possibly corresponds to TRBD2 (5 bases). This CDR3 is 16 amino acids long. From germline, CDR1 is SGHDT and CDR2 YYEEEE. The V gene lost 4 bases and the J gene lost 2 bases, with 17 bases spanning the gap.

The gene calls are TRBV30 and TRBJ1-1; no clear D. The CDR3 has 15 residues. From germline, CDR1 is GTSNPN and CDR2 SVGIG (reference sequence). Trimming left V 3 bases short and J 0 bases short, with 14 bases between. Written as DNA, the CDR3 is TGTGCCTGGAGAATTACTGGAAGCATGAACACTGAAGCTTTCTTT. Its translation: CAWRITGSMNTEAFF.

The J gene is TRBJ2-7, the V gene TRBV5-6; the D call may be TRBD1 or TRBD2 (5 bases each). The CDR3 consists of 14 residues. Germline-derived CDR1 and CDR2 are SGHDT and YYEEEE. Trimming shortened V by 0 bases and J by 3 bases, and 10 bases separated the two germline ends. As DNA, the CDR3 is TGTGCCAGCAGCTTGGATAGGGACCTCTACGAGCAGTACTTC. It translates to CASSLDRDLYEQYF.

The rearrangement joins TRBV5-1 to TRBJ2-3, with 9 bases lining up with TRBD2. Germline V gene lookup returns CDR1 SGHRS and CDR2 YFSETQ. The CDR3 is made up of 16 amino acids. Trimming took 4 bases from V and 0 from J; bases not matched to a gene: 6. The CDR3 DNA reads as TGCGCCAGCAGCATAGAAGCGGGGGGAAGCACAGATACGCAGTATTTT. Translating it yields CASSIEAGGSTDTQYF.

The rearrangement uses TRBV5-1 and TRBJ2-3, with TRBD1 matching 7 bases. The CDR3 is 15 amino acids. The germline V gene encodes CDR1 SGHRS and CDR2 YFSETQ. V gave up 0 bases and J gave up 2 bases; unmatched junction bases: 3. In DNA, the CDR3 is TGCGCCAGCAGCTTGGGACAGGGCCTCACAGATACGCAGTATTTT. Translated: CASSLGQGLTDTQYF. Supplemented by reference TRBV5-1 and TRBJ2-3, the full variable domain reads KAGVTQTPRYLIKTRGQQVTLSCSPISGHRSVSWYQQTPGQGLQFLFEYFSETQRNKGNFPGRFSGRQFSNSRSEMNVSTLELGDSALYLCASSLGQGLTDTQYFGPGTRLTVL.

The chain combines TRBV6-1 with TRBJ2-5; either TRBD1 or TRBD2 may supply D (5 bases each). The V end lost 8 bases, the J end lost 3 bases, and 13 bases lay between the germline ends. Germline-derived CDR1 and CDR2 are MNHNS and SASEGT. The CDR3 consists of 13 residues. The CDR3 bases are TGTGCCAGCGGCTGGGGGAACAAAGAGACCCAGTACTTC. Translating it yields CASGWGNKETQYF.

The chain combines TRBV11-2 with TRBJ1-6, with D possibly matching TRBD1 (6 bases). The germline CDR1 and CDR2 sequences are SGHAT and FQNNGV. The CDR3 is made up of 16 amino acids. V was cut by 5 bases and J by 6 bases, with 17 bases left in between. CDR3 in DNA: TGTGCCAGCAGCCTTCGTGACTCCAGGGGTAATTCACCCCTCCACTTT. Its translation is CASSLRDSRGNSPLHF.

The J gene is TRBJ2-1, the V gene TRBV7-2; 10 positions match TRBD2. V was clipped by 3 bases and J by 2 bases; unmatched bases: 1. Germline-derived CDR1 and CDR2 are SGHTA and FQGNSA. CDR3 length: 15 amino acids. CDR3 nucleotides: TGTGCCAGCAGCTTGAGCGGGGGGGCCTACAATGAGCAGTTCTTC. Its protein product is CASSLSGGAYNEQFF.

The chain uses TRBV6-5 and TRBJ2-5, with 8 bases fitting TRBD1. The CDR3 has 15 amino acids. Germline V gives CDR1 MNHEY, CDR2 SVGAGI. The V gene end was trimmed by 0 bases and the J gene end by 4 bases; junction bases not matched to a gene: 4. The CDR3 here is CASSYSTGELETQYF. For the CDR3, the DNA is TGTGCCAGCAGTTACTCGACAGGGGAATTAGAGACCCAGTACTTC.

DNA of the CDR3: TGTGCCAGTAGTGGGGGACTAGCGAATAACAATGAGCAGTTCTTC. It translates to CASSGGLANNNEQFF. The J gene is TRBJ2-1, the V gene TRBV19; 10 bases line up with TRBD2. Germline V gene sequence: CDR1 LNHDA, CDR2 SQIVND (reference sequence). V trimming: 5 bases; J trimming: 5 bases; junction bases outside the gene matches: 6. This CDR3 spans 15 amino acids.

This rearrangement joins TRBV29-1 to TRBJ2-7; D perhaps matches TRBD2 (6 bases). This CDR3 contains 12 residues. The V gene's germline CDR1 is SQVTM and CDR2 ANQGSEA. V was shortened by 4 bases and J by 6 bases, with 13 bases between the two germline ends. In DNA, the CDR3 is TGCAGCGTTGGGTGGAGGGGATCCGAGCAGTACTTC. Residues: CSVGWRGSEQYF.

This clone was seen a few times. The chain recombines TRBV4-1 with TRBJ2-1, with D possibly matching TRBD2 (5 bases). Germline V gives CDR1 MGHRA, CDR2 YSYEKL. Trimming pared 2 bases from V and 4 bases from J, leaving 9 bases between. The CDR3 has 14 amino acids. The CDR3 loop is CASSQPLAYNEQFF. The CDR3 nucleotides read TGCGCCAGCAGCCAACCCCTAGCTTACAATGAGCAGTTCTTC.

CDR3 amino acids: CASSSLQGNQPQHF. The CDR3 coding sequence is TGTGCCAGCAGTTCGCTCCAGGGCAATCAGCCCCAGCATTTT. This chain joins TRBV27 and TRBJ1-5, with D unclear. Germline CDR1 and CDR2: MNHEY and SMNVEV (reference sequence). The CDR3 totals 14 residues. V was shortened by 4 bases and J by 2 bases, with 9 bases between the two germline ends.

This sequence joins TRBV6-1 and TRBJ2-5, with a weak D call TRBD2 (7 bases). Trimming took 1 base from V and 4 from J, leaving 19 bases between them. Per germline, CDR1 MNHNS and CDR2 SASEGT. CDR3 length: 17 residues. CDR3 coding DNA: TGTGCCAGCAGTGAAGTAGAATGGGAGGGGGTTGGAGAGACCCAGTACTTC. Its translation: CASSEVEWEGVGETQYF.

The chain links TRBV30 to TRBJ1-1; D is perhaps TRBD1 (5 bases). Trimming pared 0 bases from V and 7 bases from J, leaving 18 bases between. Germline V gene lookup returns CDR1 GTSNPN and CDR2 SVGIG (reference sequence). The CDR3 covers 15 residues. CDR3 protein: CAWSVRDRPSGEAFF. In nucleotides, the CDR3 is TGTGCCTGGAGTGTACGGGACCGTCCAAGCGGTGAAGCTTTCTTT. Together with reference TRBV30 and TRBJ1-1, the CDR3 gives the full variable domain: SQTIHQWPATLVQPVGSPLSLECTVEGTSNPNLYWYRQAAGRGLQLLFYSVGIGQISSEVPQNLSASRPQDRQFILSSKKLLLSDSGFYLCAWSVRDRPSGEAFFGQGTRLTVV.

J is TRBJ2-3 and V is TRBV5-6, with D possibly matching TRBD2 (5 bases). V dropped 6 bases and J dropped 4 bases, with 12 bases sitting between them. The CDR3 sequence is 13 residues long. Germline lookup yields CDR1 SGHDT and CDR2 YYEEEE. CDR3 DNA: TGTGCCAGCACGATCCCGGAGGCAGATACGCAGTATTTT. It specifies CASTIPEADTQYF.

V gene TRBV15 combines with J gene TRBJ2-7, with D perhaps TRBD2 (6 bases). Germline V lookup: CDR1 LNHNV, CDR2 YYDKDF (reference sequence). V was trimmed by 0 bases and J by 0 bases, leaving 9 bases between them. The CDR3 has 15 residues. The chain's CDR3 is CATSRDPGGSYEQYF. In DNA, the CDR3 is TGTGCCACCAGCAGAGATCCCGGGGGCTCCTACGAGCAGTACTTC.

The chain links TRBV6-6 to TRBJ1-5, with 9 positions matching TRBD1. CDR1 is MNHNY and CDR2 is SVGAGI in the germline V gene (reference sequence). After removal of 7 bases from V and 5 bases from J, the junction contained 6 bases not matched to a gene. CDR3 length: 14 residues. CDR3 sequence (DNA): TGTGCCAGCACCCCGGGACAGGGATATCAGCCCCAGCATTTT. It is translated as CASTPGQGYQPQHF.

The CDR3 nucleotides read TGTGCCAGCAGTGGGGGGCCGGGACGGGAGCAGTTCTTC. Residues: CASSGGPGREQFF. The chain combines TRBV2 with TRBJ2-1; the D gene is possibly TRBD1 (6 bases). Between the trimmed V and J ends, which lost 4 bases and 10 bases, there was a span of 14 bases. The CDR3 runs 13 residues. The germline V gene encodes CDR1 SNHLY and CDR2 FYNNEI.

This clone was counted once. CDR3 amino acids: CASSQFYAGTEAFF. The CDR3 DNA is TGCGCCAGCAGCCAATTCTACGCCGGCACTGAAGCTTTCTTT. This chain connects TRBV4-3 to TRBJ1-1; unclear D gene. From germline, CDR1 is LGHNA and CDR2 YSLEER. Trimming stripped 2 bases from V and 4 bases from J, with 11 bases between. This CDR3 region has 14 residues.

The CDR3, as DNA: TGTGCCAGCAGCTTAAGGGACAGTAGCGTGTACTCCTACGAGCAGTACTTC. Translated: CASSLRDSSVYSYEQYF. The V and J genes are TRBV7-2 and TRBJ2-7, with 7 nucleotides matching TRBD1. The V gene end was trimmed by 2 bases and the J gene end by 0 bases; junction bases not matched to a gene: 10. Per the germline V gene, CDR1 is SGHTA and CDR2 is FQGNSA. The CDR3 is made up of 17 amino acids. The full variable domain, rest sourced from reference TRBV7-2 and TRBJ2-7, is GAGVSQSPSNKVTEKGKDVELRCDPISGHTALYWYRQSLGQGLEFLIYFQGNSAPDKSGLPSDRFSAERTGGSVSTLTIQRTQQEDSAVYLCASSLRDSSVYSYEQYFGPGTRLTVT.

CDR3 nucleotide sequence: TGCGCCAGCAGCCCGTCGACAGTGAACACTGAAGCTTTCTTT. Protein sequence: CASSPSTVNTEAFF. The V and J genes are TRBV5-1 and TRBJ1-1; maybe TRBD1 (5 bases). V was trimmed by 4 bases and J by 0 bases, leaving 10 bases between them. CDR3 length equals 14 residues. Germline values: CDR1 SGHRS, CDR2 YFSETQ.

This clone was seen a handful of times. CDR3 coding DNA: TGTGCCTGGACAGTAGGGGGGAACACTGAAGCTTTCTTT. It codes for CAWTVGGNTEAFF. The gene calls are TRBV30 and TRBJ1-1, with D tentatively TRBD1 (6 bases). The CDR3 totals 13 residues. Trimming took off 4 bases at V and 1 base at J, with 10 bases between the two ends. Germline CDR1 and CDR2: GTSNPN and SVGIG (reference sequence).

The chain has TRBV19 and TRBJ1-3, with 8 positions matching TRBD1. CDR3 length equals 15 residues. With 3 bases clipped from V and 2 bases from J, the junction kept 3 bases outside the gene matches. Per germline, CDR1 LNHDA and CDR2 SQIVND (reference sequence). The CDR3 DNA sequence: TGTGCCAGTAGTATCGACAGGGGCGCTGGAAACACCATATATTTT. Amino acid sequence: CASSIDRGAGNTIYF.

This sequence joins TRBV7-9 and TRBJ1-4; D not resolved. From germline, CDR1 is SEHNR and CDR2 FQNEAQ (reference sequence). V was trimmed by 0 bases and J by 0 bases, leaving 5 bases between them. The CDR3 totals 15 residues. DNA for the CDR3: TGTGCCAGCAGCTTAGCTGGAGCAACTAATGAAAAACTGTTTTTT. Protein: CASSLAGATNEKLFF.

The chain carries TRBV11-2 and TRBJ1-2; D gene unclear. CDR3 length: 13 residues. V lost 5 bases, J lost 4 bases, and 11 bases lay in between. Germline V CDR1 and CDR2: SGHAT, FQNNGV. CDR3 DNA: TGTGCCAGCAGCCTAACGGGAGCCTATGGCTACACCTTC. Translating gives CASSLTGAYGYTF.

The chain links TRBV5-6 to TRBJ1-2, with TRBD1 identical over 12 bases. J gave up 8 bases and V 1 base, and 9 bases lay outside the gene matches. Germline lookup yields CDR1 SGHDT and CDR2 YYEEEE. CDR3 length equals 16 residues. The CDR3 reads CASSLTGTGGFRGYTF. Written as DNA, the CDR3 is TGTGCCAGCAGCTTGACTGGGACAGGGGGCTTCAGGGGCTACACCTTC.

The V and J genes are TRBV7-2 and TRBJ2-7; 7 nucleotides match TRBD2. This CDR3 has 15 residues. V lost 3 bases and J lost 4; bases outside the gene matches: 9. From germline, CDR1 is SGHTA and CDR2 FQGNSA. The CDR3 nucleotides read TGTGCCAGCAGCTTGTTCAAGGGACTACAATACGAGCAGTACTTC. This gives the protein CASSLFKGLQYEQYF.

This clone has a handful of counts. This sequence joins TRBV5-1 and TRBJ1-1, with TRBD1 as a possible D gene (6 bases). The CDR3 covers 15 residues. Germline values: CDR1 SGHRS, CDR2 YFSETQ. Trimming cost V 1 base and J 1 base, with 11 bases left between them. The DNA for the CDR3 is TGCGCCAGCAGCTTGTTGGGGGCAGAGAACACTGAAGCTTTCTTT. Its protein product is CASSLLGAENTEAFF.

The chain uses TRBV11-2 and TRBJ2-3, with 16 bases fitting TRBD2. With V trimmed by 4 bases and J by 2 bases, 3 bases remained unmatched. Germline V CDR1 and CDR2: SGHAT, FQNNGV. The CDR3 covers 17 residues. The CDR3 protein is CASSSGLAGGNTDTQYF. CDR3 DNA sequence: TGTGCCAGCAGCTCGGGACTAGCGGGGGGGAACACAGATACGCAGTATTTT.